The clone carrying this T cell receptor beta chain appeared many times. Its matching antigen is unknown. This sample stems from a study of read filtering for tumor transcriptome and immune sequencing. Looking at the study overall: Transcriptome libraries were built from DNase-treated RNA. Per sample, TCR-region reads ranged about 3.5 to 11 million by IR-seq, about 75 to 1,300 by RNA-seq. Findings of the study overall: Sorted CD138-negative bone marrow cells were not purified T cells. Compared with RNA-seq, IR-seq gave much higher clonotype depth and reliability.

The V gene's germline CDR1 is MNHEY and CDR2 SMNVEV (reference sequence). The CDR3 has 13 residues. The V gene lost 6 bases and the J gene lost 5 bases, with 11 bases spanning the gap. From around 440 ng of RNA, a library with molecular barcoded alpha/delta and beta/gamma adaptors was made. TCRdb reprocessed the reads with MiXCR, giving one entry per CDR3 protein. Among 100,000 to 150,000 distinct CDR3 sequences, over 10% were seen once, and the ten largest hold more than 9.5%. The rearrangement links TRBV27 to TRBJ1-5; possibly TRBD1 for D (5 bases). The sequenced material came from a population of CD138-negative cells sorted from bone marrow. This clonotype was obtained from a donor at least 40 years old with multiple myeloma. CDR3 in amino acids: CASSLGEDQPQHF. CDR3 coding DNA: TGTGCCAGCAGCTTAGGGGAGGATCAGCCCCAGCATTTT.